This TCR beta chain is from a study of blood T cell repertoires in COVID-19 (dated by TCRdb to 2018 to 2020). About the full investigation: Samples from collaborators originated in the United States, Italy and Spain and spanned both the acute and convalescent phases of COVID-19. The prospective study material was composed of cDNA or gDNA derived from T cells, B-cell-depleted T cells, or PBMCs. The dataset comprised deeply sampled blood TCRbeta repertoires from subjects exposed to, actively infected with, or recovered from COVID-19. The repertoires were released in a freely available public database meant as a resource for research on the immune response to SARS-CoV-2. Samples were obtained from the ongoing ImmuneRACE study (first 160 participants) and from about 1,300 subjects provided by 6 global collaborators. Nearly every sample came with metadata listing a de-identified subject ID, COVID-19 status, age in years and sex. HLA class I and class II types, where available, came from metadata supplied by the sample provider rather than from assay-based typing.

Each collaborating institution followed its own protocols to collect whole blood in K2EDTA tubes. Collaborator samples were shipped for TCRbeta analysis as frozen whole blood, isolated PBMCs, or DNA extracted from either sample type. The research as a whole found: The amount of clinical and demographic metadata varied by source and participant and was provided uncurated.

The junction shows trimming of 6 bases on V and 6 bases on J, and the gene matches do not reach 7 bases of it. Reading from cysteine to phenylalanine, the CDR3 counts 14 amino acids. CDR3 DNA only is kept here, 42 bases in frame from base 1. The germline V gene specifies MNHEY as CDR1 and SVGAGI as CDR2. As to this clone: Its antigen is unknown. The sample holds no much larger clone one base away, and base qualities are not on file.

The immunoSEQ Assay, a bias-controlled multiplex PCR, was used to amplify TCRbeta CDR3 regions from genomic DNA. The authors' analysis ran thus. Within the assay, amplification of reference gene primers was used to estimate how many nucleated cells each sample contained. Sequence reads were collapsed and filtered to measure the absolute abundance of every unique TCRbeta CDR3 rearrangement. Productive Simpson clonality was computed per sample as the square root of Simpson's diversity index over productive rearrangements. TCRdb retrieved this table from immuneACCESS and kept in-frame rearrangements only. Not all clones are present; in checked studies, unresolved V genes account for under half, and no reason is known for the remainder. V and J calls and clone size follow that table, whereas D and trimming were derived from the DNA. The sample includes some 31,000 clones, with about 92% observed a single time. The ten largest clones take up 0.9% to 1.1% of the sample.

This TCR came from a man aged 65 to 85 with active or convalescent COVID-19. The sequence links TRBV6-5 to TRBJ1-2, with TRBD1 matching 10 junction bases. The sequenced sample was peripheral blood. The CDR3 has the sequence CASRTGQGHDGYTF. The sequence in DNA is TGTGCCAGCAGGACGGGACAGGGGCATGATGGCTACACCTTC.